This T cell receptor (beta chain) was observed in a study of shared clonotypes between healthy human individuals. Repertoires were generated with immunoSEQ multiplex PCR, while TCRdb's copy carries only in-frame clones and drops some. The sample includes fewer than 850,000 clones, about 78% seen only once; the top ten take under 2%. Regarding this clone: The antigen remains undetermined.

The CDR3 runs to 14 residues. Per the germline V gene, CDR1 is MDHEN and CDR2 is SYDVKM. V shed 4 bases and J shed 1 base, with 8 bases lying between them. Regarding the study as a whole: The study found about 5% of naive CD4 clonotypes shared across four donors.

Specimen: memory CD4+ T cells sorted from blood. Subset given: CD45RA-negative fraction. The V and J genes are TRBV28 and TRBJ1-3, with no clear D. The sequence was obtained from a woman aged 25 to 39 in good health. The CDR3 sequence is CASSSPVSGNTIYF. As DNA, the CDR3 is TGTGCCAGCAGTTCGCCAGTATCTGGAAACACCATATATTTT.